This TCR beta chain was recorded in a study of blood T cell repertoires in COVID-19. Trimming cost V 1 base and J 6 bases; bases outside gene matches: 1. CDR1 and CDR2 (germline): GTSNPN, SVGIG (reference sequence). This CDR3 region has 12 residues. Authors' methods: Amplification from reference gene primers served as the basis for estimated nucleated cell counts. Clones were read by immunoSEQ multiplex PCR, and TCRdb kept only the in-frame ones, dropping some. V, J and clone size are those of that table, while D and trimming were read from the DNA. The sample contains 110,000 to 150,000 clones, 80% of which appear only once.

This TCR came from a woman aged 45-65 years with acute or convalescent COVID-19. The chain carries TRBV30 and TRBJ2-7; 9 bases are a match to TRBD1. Material: peripheral blood. CDR3 sequence reads: CAWSDRGLEQYF. The CDR3 DNA follows: TGTGCCTGGAGTGACAGGGGGCTCGAGCAGTACTTC. The variable domain in full, completed from reference TRBV30 and TRBJ2-7, reads SQTIHQWPATLVQPVGSPLSLECTVEGTSNPNLYWYRQAAGRGLQLLFYSVGIGQISSEVPQNLSASRPQDRQFILSSKKLLLSDSGFYLCAWSDRGLEQYFGPGTRLTVT.